The 30 T cell receptor beta chains below all came from one sample that was sequenced in a study of T cell changes during pregnancy in multiple sclerosis. Only in-frame clones appear in the TCRdb table, and some are missing; sequencing was by immunoSEQ multiplex PCR. The sample shows 69,000 or so clones, roughly nine tenths of them seen only once. Sequencing used CD4+ T cells from peripheral blood mononuclear cells, obtained in the third trimester of pregnancy. These receptors came from a female donor in good health, enrolled as a control in a pregnancy study.

This clone was detected once. The V gene is TRBV7-9, the J gene TRBJ2-7, with a weak D call TRBD1 (5 bases). The CDR3 spans 12 residues. Trimming stripped 7 bases from V and 9 bases from J, with 16 bases between. The germline CDR1 and CDR2 sequences are SEHNR and FQNEAQ (reference sequence). CDR3 DNA sequence: TGTGCCAGCACCAGAACAGGTCTAGGGCAGTACTTC. Its translation is CASTRTGLGQYF.

J is TRBJ2-5 and V is TRBV19; D possibly corresponds to TRBD2 (6 bases). The CDR3 length is 14 residues. The germline V gene encodes CDR1 LNHDA and CDR2 SQIVND (reference sequence). Deletions cut 10 bases from V and 0 bases from J, with 15 bases between. The CDR3 spells CATKQGDYQETQYF. The CDR3 bases are TGTGCCACCAAACAAGGGGACTACCAAGAGACCCAGTACTTC.

The chain uses TRBV19 and TRBJ1-2; D might be TRBD1 (5 bases). CDR1 is LNHDA and CDR2 is SQIVND in the germline V gene (reference sequence). The length of the CDR3 is 16 residues. The V end lost 5 bases, the J end lost 2 bases, and 18 bases lay between the germline ends. CDR3: CASSRTPGLINYGYTF. In DNA, the CDR3 is TGTGCCAGTAGTCGGACTCCGGGACTGATAAACTATGGCTACACCTTC.

The chain joins TRBV5-4 to TRBJ1-5, with D uncertain. Germline CDR1 is SGHNT and CDR2 is YYREEE (reference sequence). V was pared by 3 bases and J by 2 bases, with 6 bases between. This CDR3 spans 13 amino acids. The CDR3 here is CASSYSGNQPQHF. For the CDR3, the DNA is TGTGCCAGCAGCTACAGTGGCAATCAGCCCCAGCATTTT.

The rearrangement uses TRBV4-3 and TRBJ1-2; tentative D call: TRBD1 (5 bases). Germline V gene lookup returns CDR1 LGHNA and CDR2 YSLEER. The CDR3 sequence is 17 residues long. Trimming took 0 bases from V and 4 from J, leaving 18 bases between them. CDR3 nucleotides: TGCGCCAGCAGCCAAGATCCCCCAGGGTCCAGGGCCTATGGCTACACCTTC. Its translation is CASSQDPPGSRAYGYTF.

This sequence joins TRBV7-2 and TRBJ1-1, with 7 bases that match TRBD1. The CDR3 sequence is 13 residues long. Germline CDR1 reads SGHTA; CDR2 reads FQGNSA. With V trimmed by 5 bases and J by 0 bases, 0 bases remained unmatched. CDR3 in DNA: TGTGCCAGCAGCGGGACAGTGAACACTGAAGCTTTCTTT. It codes for CASSGTVNTEAFF.

The genes are TRBV11-3 and TRBJ2-5, with 7 bases lining up with TRBD1. The CDR3 length is 14 residues. CDR1 and CDR2 from the germline V gene are SGHNT and YENEEA. Trimming removed 3 bases from V and 1 base from J; junction bases left unmatched: 2. In DNA, the CDR3 is TGTGCCAGCAGCTTTTCAGGGGGCCAAGAGACCCAGTACTTC. Protein: CASSFSGGQETQYF.

The rearrangement links TRBV5-6 to TRBJ2-3, with a weak D call TRBD1 (6 bases). The CDR3 has 15 amino acids. From germline, CDR1 is SGHDT and CDR2 YYEEEE. Trimming removed 1 base at V and 0 bases at J, with 9 bases between. The CDR3 region is CASSLTGTSTDTQYF. As DNA, the CDR3 is TGTGCCAGCAGCTTGACCGGGACAAGCACAGATACGCAGTATTTT.

The V gene is TRBV7-7, the J gene TRBJ2-6; TRBD2 might be the D (7 bases). The length of the CDR3 is 19 residues. V shed 5 bases and J shed 0 bases, with 20 bases lying between them. Germline loops: CDR1 SSHAT, CDR2 FNYEAQ (reference sequence). CDR3: CASSPGGRQRTSGANVLTF. The CDR3 DNA sequence: TGTGCCAGCAGCCCGGGGGGCCGACAGCGCACCTCTGGGGCCAACGTCCTGACTTTC.

The chain is built from TRBV6-1 and TRBJ1-5; 8 positions agree with TRBD1. Trimming removed 5 bases from V and 5 bases from J; junction bases left unmatched: 2. Looked up from germline, CDR1 is MNHNS and CDR2 is SASEGT. The CDR3 is 13 amino acids. In DNA, the CDR3 is TGTGCCAGCAGTATACAGGGGGATCAGCCCCAGCATTTT. It is translated as CASSIQGDQPQHF.

This chain links TRBV6-5 with TRBJ2-2, with D possibly being TRBD1 (5 bases). From germline, CDR1 is MNHEY and CDR2 SVGAGI. The CDR3 runs to 14 residues. The germline V and J ends were trimmed by 6 bases and 7 bases, with 15 bases remaining between them. The CDR3 DNA is TGTGCCAGCAGCAAAGACAGCTCTATCGGGGAGCTGTTTTTT. This gives the protein CASSKDSSIGELFF.

This clone was recorded once. The chain combines TRBV7-2 with TRBJ2-1; TRBD1 might be the D (6 bases). V lost 4 bases, J lost 10 bases, and 11 bases lay in between. CDR3 length: 12 residues. Per the germline V gene, CDR1 is SGHTA and CDR2 is FQGNSA. Written as DNA, the CDR3 is TGTGCCAGCAGCTCGACTGGACAGGAGCAGTTCTTC. Translated, it gives CASSSTGQEQFF.

The chain employs TRBV11-3 and TRBJ2-7; 14 bases are shared with TRBD2. The CDR3 runs to 16 residues. With V trimmed by 3 bases and J by 7 bases, 8 bases remained unmatched. In germline, CDR1 is SGHNT, CDR2 YENEEA. The CDR3 loop is CASSFRLAGGLREQYF. The CDR3 DNA follows: TGTGCCAGCAGCTTCAGACTAGCGGGGGGGCTGCGGGAGCAGTACTTC.

The CDR3 here is CASSLQGALEETQYF. CDR3 DNA sequence: TGCGCCAGCAGCTTGCAGGGGGCGCTAGAGGAGACCCAGTACTTC. This chain links TRBV5-1 with TRBJ2-5; the match to TRBD1 covers 8 bases. J was trimmed by 5 bases and V by 1 base; bases with no gene match: 7. CDR1 and CDR2 from the germline V gene are SGHRS and YFSETQ. The CDR3 has 15 amino acids.

The chain combines TRBV5-1 with TRBJ2-7; TRBD2 is a possible D gene (6 bases). Trimming removed 4 bases from V and 7 bases from J, with 21 bases in between. Germline V gene sequence: CDR1 SGHRS, CDR2 YFSETQ. This CDR3 has 15 residues. The CDR3 nucleotides read TGCGCCAGCAGCCAGACCACTAGCACCTCAGGGGAGCAGTACTTC. Encoded protein: CASSQTTSTSGEQYF.

The V and J genes are TRBV4-2 and TRBJ1-5; D might be TRBD1 (5 bases). CDR3 length: 15 residues. The V and J ends lost 0 bases and 4 bases respectively, with 10 bases between them. Looked up from germline, CDR1 is LGHNA and CDR2 is YNFKEQ. The CDR3 spells CASSQEWRQNQPQHF. The CDR3 DNA reads TGTGCCAGCAGCCAAGAGTGGCGACAGAATCAGCCCCAGCATTTT.

The chain joins TRBV7-2 to TRBJ1-4, with D possibly TRBD1 on 6 matching bases. Trimming removed 5 bases from V and 0 bases from J, with 13 bases in between. The CDR3 covers 16 residues. Germline loops: CDR1 SGHTA, CDR2 FQGNSA. CDR3 sequence (DNA): TGTGCCAGCAGCCCGACAGGCCCGTCAACTAATGAAAAACTGTTTTTT. Protein sequence: CASSPTGPSTNEKLFF.

This chain links TRBV7-2 with TRBJ1-2; D call uncertain. CDR3 length: 13 residues. CDR1 is SGHTA, CDR2 FQGNSA, per germline. V lost 2 bases to trimming and J lost 1 base, with 5 bases between them. In DNA, the CDR3 is TGTGCCAGCAGCTTAAACAATAACTATGGCTACACCTTC. It codes for CASSLNNNYGYTF.

The rearrangement joins TRBV7-9 to TRBJ2-1; 14 positions match TRBD2. Per the germline V gene, CDR1 is SEHNR and CDR2 is FQNEAQ (reference sequence). The J segment lost 0 bases and the V segment lost 5 bases, leaving 9 bases of the junction unmatched. CDR3 size: 19 residues. The CDR3 loop is CASSERLAGGPSSYNEQFF. The CDR3 DNA follows: TGTGCCAGCAGCGAAAGACTAGCGGGGGGGCCCAGCTCCTACAATGAGCAGTTCTTC.

The rearrangement joins TRBV29-1 to TRBJ1-1; the D is unclear. Trimming stripped 7 bases from V and 1 base from J, with 7 bases between. Germline V lookup: CDR1 SQVTM, CDR2 ANQGSEA. The CDR3 runs to 11 residues. DNA for the CDR3: TGCAGCGCCCACAGGAACACTGAAGCTTTCTTT. Protein sequence: CSAHRNTEAFF.

The chain links TRBV7-8 to TRBJ1-1; no definite D call. Trimming left V 1 base short and J 8 bases short, with 14 bases between. The CDR3 consists of 14 residues. The V gene's germline CDR1 is SGHVS and CDR2 FQNEAQ. CDR3 nucleotide sequence: TGTGCCAGCAGCTTAGGGCAGGCCAACCTCGAAGCTTTCTTT. Its protein is CASSLGQANLEAFF.

This chain uses TRBV19 with TRBJ2-7; TRBD1 aligns across 9 bases. V dropped 6 bases and J dropped 6; count of bases not matched to a gene: 15. Germline CDR1 reads LNHDA; CDR2 reads SQIVND (reference sequence). This CDR3 is 16 amino acids long. This CDR3 is CASSPGTGNQLGEQYF. The CDR3 DNA reads as TGTGCCAGTAGCCCCGGGACAGGGAACCAGCTGGGCGAGCAGTACTTC.

This clone was seen once. The chain links TRBV27 to TRBJ2-6; D possibly corresponds to TRBD1 (6 bases). This CDR3 has 17 residues. CDR1 and CDR2 from the germline V gene are MNHEY and SMNVEV (reference sequence). V was trimmed by 4 bases and J by 0 bases, leaving 13 bases between them. The CDR3 region is CASSSGTLLSGANVLTF. In DNA form, the CDR3 reads TGTGCCAGCAGTTCCGGGACATTACTCTCTGGGGCCAACGTCCTGACTTTC.

The chain has TRBV16 and TRBJ1-4; 10 bases are shared with TRBD1. V lost 0 bases and J lost 8; bases outside the gene matches: 6. Germline-derived CDR1 and CDR2 are KGHSY and FQNENV. The CDR3 totals 16 residues. The CDR3 DNA reads as TGTGCCAGCAGCCAATCTCCGGGACAGGGGAGCGAAAAACTGTTTTTT. Amino acids: CASSQSPGQGSEKLFF.

The J gene is TRBJ2-3, the V gene TRBV5-1; the match to TRBD2 covers 8 bases. This CDR3 spans 16 amino acids. Germline CDR1 is SGHRS and CDR2 is YFSETQ. J was trimmed by 1 base and V by 5 bases; bases with no gene match: 9. In nucleotides, the CDR3 is TGCGCCAGCAGTCAGCAGGCGGGGGGCCGCACAGATACGCAGTATTTT. This sequence encodes CASSQQAGGRTDTQYF.

This sequence joins TRBV25-1 and TRBJ2-1; 7 nucleotides line up with TRBD1. Germline trimming cut 6 bases from V and 0 bases from J; bases unmatched to any gene: 5. Germline assignment: CDR1 MGHDK and CDR2 SYGVNS. This CDR3 is 15 amino acids long. The CDR3 sequence: CASREPGGSYNEQFF. The CDR3, as DNA: TGTGCCAGCAGGGAACCAGGGGGCTCCTACAATGAGCAGTTCTTC.

V is TRBV30 and J is TRBJ2-2, with D unclear. CDR3 length equals 11 residues. Germline CDR1 and CDR2: GTSNPN and SVGIG (reference sequence). The V gene lost 3 bases and the J gene lost 7 bases, with 6 bases spanning the gap. For the CDR3, the DNA is TGTGCCTGGAGGACTTTCGGGGAGCTGTTTTTT. Its translation: CAWRTFGELFF.

This chain links TRBV19 with TRBJ1-1; maybe TRBD1 (6 bases). Germline CDR1 and CDR2: LNHDA and SQIVND (reference sequence). The V end lost 6 bases, the J end lost 5 bases, and 22 bases lay between the germline ends. This CDR3 is 16 amino acids long. In DNA form, the CDR3 reads TGTGCCAGTAGACGGGCGGTCACAGGGCCGGGGACTGAAGCTTTCTTT. As protein: CASRRAVTGPGTEAFF.

This clone appeared a single time. This chain links TRBV18 with TRBJ1-2; the match to TRBD1 covers 8 bases. Germline CDR1 KGHSH, CDR2 LQKENI. The CDR3 length is 14 residues. V dropped 5 bases and J dropped 8; count of bases not matched to a gene: 10. The CDR3 DNA sequence: TGTGCCAGCTCAGACGCCGGACAGGGTAGGGGCTACACCTTC. Translated, it gives CASSDAGQGRGYTF.

This chain links TRBV5-4 with TRBJ2-5; D is possibly TRBD2 (5 bases). V dropped 4 bases and J dropped 2 bases, with 15 bases sitting between them. In germline, CDR1 is SGHNT, CDR2 YYREEE (reference sequence). This CDR3 has 15 residues. In DNA, the CDR3 is TGTGCCAGCAGCCCCGATACTAGTGCGCAAGAGACCCAGTACTTC. It specifies CASSPDTSAQETQYF.